The next 19 T cell receptor beta chains were all read from a single sample in a study of graft-versus-host responses after intestinal transplantation. Sequenced by immunoSEQ multiplex PCR; TCRdb stores in-frame clones only, minus some. The sample consists of about 24,000 clones, roughly 88% of them appearing once. This material consisted of PBMCs, taken around 14 months after intestinal transplant. The receptors stem from a human patient who received an intestinal transplant, so some T cells may come from the graft donor.

The chain combines TRBV5-5 with TRBJ1-3; 10 positions match TRBD1. Per germline, CDR1 SGHKS and CDR2 YYEKEE (reference sequence). CDR3 size: 16 residues. Trimming removed 3 bases from V and 11 bases from J; junction bases left unmatched: 14. The CDR3 DNA follows: TGTGCCAGCAGCTGGGGGACCGGGACAGGGGACTATGCCATATATTTT. Its translation: CASSWGTGTGDYAIYF.

This clone is a singleton in its sample. The V gene is TRBV27, the J gene TRBJ1-4; TRBD1 agrees at 12 bases. J was trimmed by 0 bases and V by 1 base; bases with no gene match: 15. Looked up from germline, CDR1 is MNHEY and CDR2 is SMNVEV (reference sequence). This CDR3 is 22 amino acids long. The CDR3 nucleotides read TGTGCCAGCAGTTTATGGACCCCGGGACAGGGGGCTCTAGTTGCAACTAATGAAAAACTGTTTTTT. This encodes CASSLWTPGQGALVATNEKLFF.

The V call is TRBV27, the J call TRBJ2-7, with a tentative D call TRBD1 (6 bases). V lost 4 bases to trimming and J lost 2 bases, with 18 bases between them. The CDR3 totals 16 residues. Germline V gene lookup returns CDR1 MNHEY and CDR2 SMNVEV (reference sequence). The CDR3 region has the DNA TGTGCCAGCAGTTGGACCTGGGGGCCCCCAACCTACGAGCAGTACTTC. Translation: CASSWTWGPPTYEQYF.

V and J are TRBV5-8 and TRBJ1-5, with D perhaps matching TRBD1 (6 bases). The CDR3 is 16 amino acids. The V and J ends lost 6 bases and 0 bases respectively, with 16 bases between them. The germline V gene has CDR1 SGHTS and CDR2 YDEGEE. In nucleotides, the CDR3 is TGTGCCAGCAACCCCGGACAGTTTAATAGCAATCAGCCCCAGCATTTT. Protein: CASNPGQFNSNQPQHF.

The rearrangement joins TRBV27 to TRBJ2-3; D could derive from TRBD1 or TRBD2 (5 bases each). Germline V gives CDR1 MNHEY, CDR2 SMNVEV (reference sequence). The CDR3 is 14 residues long. Trimming left V 5 bases short and J 3 bases short, with 12 bases between. This CDR3 reads CASSGAGRTDTQYF. The CDR3 DNA follows: TGTGCCAGCAGTGGGGCAGGGAGAACAGATACGCAGTATTTT.

This clone was counted between two and nine times. The rearrangement links TRBV9 to TRBJ2-5, with no clear D. Germline V gene data show CDR1 as SGDLS and CDR2 as YYNGEE. The CDR3 runs 14 residues. The V end was cut by 0 bases, the J end by 0 bases, with 6 bases between. CDR3 nucleotides: TGTGCCAGCAGCGTAGGACCTTACCAAGAGACCCAGTACTTC. Its translation is CASSVGPYQETQYF. Full variable domain (missing parts from reference TRBV9 and TRBJ2-5): DSGVTQTPKHLITATGQRVTLRCSPRSGDLSVYWYQQSLDQGLQFLIQYYNGEERAKGNILERFSAQQFPDLHSELNLSSLELGDSALYFCASSVGPYQETQYFGPGTRLLVL.

The CDR3 loop reads CASSQGWEFKLSYEQYF. The CDR3 DNA is TGCGCCAGCAGCCAAGGGTGGGAGTTCAAACTCTCCTACGAGCAGTACTTC. The chain carries TRBV4-1 and TRBJ2-5; D may be TRBD2 (5 bases). Near its end, the DNA agrees better with TRBJ2-7, so the J call may be wrong. The germline V gene has CDR1 MGHRA and CDR2 YSYEKL. The CDR3 extends over 17 amino acids.

The chain uses TRBV5-1 and TRBJ2-7; unclear D gene. CDR1 SGHRS and CDR2 YFSETQ come from the germline V gene. The CDR3 spans 13 residues. V was shortened by 4 bases and J by 3 bases, with 11 bases between the two germline ends. This CDR3 is CASSDEAGYEQYF. The CDR3 bases are TGCGCCAGCAGCGACGAGGCAGGCTACGAGCAGTACTTC.

The rearrangement links TRBV7-2 to TRBJ2-5, with D uncertain. Germline CDR1 and CDR2: SGHTA and FQGNSA. The CDR3 is 13 residues long. Trimming cost V 5 bases and J 5 bases, with 12 bases left between them. The CDR3 DNA reads TGTGCCAGCAGCAAAGCAGGTGGTGAGACCCAGTACTTC. Protein product: CASSKAGGETQYF.

This clone was seen only a few times. This chain connects TRBV2 to TRBJ2-7; TRBD2 agrees at 9 bases. CDR1 and CDR2 (germline): SNHLY, FYNNEI. The CDR3 length is 16 residues. Germline trimming cut 1 base from V and 5 bases from J; bases unmatched to any gene: 9. This CDR3 reads CASSEEGLAGPNEQYF. The CDR3 DNA reads TGTGCCAGCAGTGAAGAGGGGCTAGCGGGGCCTAACGAGCAGTACTTC.

This clone showed up just a few times. The chain is built from TRBV7-3 and TRBJ2-2, with TRBD1 matching over 9 bases. The V gene end was trimmed by 8 bases and the J gene end by 0 bases; junction bases not matched to a gene: 1. The CDR3 extends over 14 amino acids. The germline V gene has CDR1 SGHTA and CDR2 FQGTGA. The DNA of the CDR3 is TGTGCCAGCGGGACAGGGACGAACACCGGGGAGCTGTTTTTT. Amino acid sequence: CASGTGTNTGELFF.

This chain uses TRBV29-1 with TRBJ2-4; D might be TRBD2 (7 bases). The CDR3 runs 12 residues. Germline assignment: CDR1 SQVTM and CDR2 ANQGSEA. The V gene lost 4 bases and the J gene lost 9 bases, with 13 bases spanning the gap. CDR3 sequence (DNA): TGCAGCGTTGTTGGGGAGGGGGGCATTCAGTACTTC. Translation gives CSVVGEGGIQYF.

CDR3 amino acids: CASSMGTGGRTGELFF. The CDR3 bases are TGTGCCAGCAGCATGGGGACAGGAGGGCGCACCGGGGAGCTGTTTTTT. V is TRBV7-9 and J is TRBJ2-2; TRBD1 matches 8 bases. Germline V gene lookup returns CDR1 SEHNR and CDR2 FQNEAQ (reference sequence). The junction had 9 bases not matched to a gene; V was cut back by 5 bases and J by 4 bases. This CDR3 is 16 amino acids long.

The CDR3 reads CATAGSSNQPQHF. For the CDR3, the DNA is TGTGCTACCGCAGGGAGTAGCAATCAGCCCCAGCATTTT. The gene calls are TRBV28 and TRBJ1-5; possibly TRBD1 for D (5 bases). The CDR3 has 13 residues. The germline V gene encodes CDR1 MDHEN and CDR2 SYDVKM.

V is TRBV6-1 and J is TRBJ1-2; D is possibly TRBD1 (6 bases). The length of the CDR3 is 14 residues. Trimming took off 4 bases at V and 4 bases at J, with 13 bases between the two ends. CDR1 and CDR2 from the germline V gene are MNHNS and SASEGT. CDR3 sequence (DNA): TGTGCCAGCAGTGGGGGGGGGCCCCCCTATGGCTACACCTTC. This sequence encodes CASSGGGPPYGYTF.

The chain combines TRBV18 with TRBJ2-7; 12 bases fit TRBD1. Trimming removed 5 bases from V and 2 bases from J; junction bases left unmatched: 16. The CDR3 has 19 amino acids. CDR1 and CDR2 (germline): KGHSH, LQKENI. CDR3 sequence: CASSGTGTGGSWIAYEQYF. Here the CDR3 DNA reads TGTGCCAGCTCAGGGACCGGGACAGGGGGCTCGTGGATCGCCTACGAGCAGTACTTC.

The chain couples TRBV28 to TRBJ2-7; D not resolved. This CDR3 spans 12 amino acids. Germline V gives CDR1 MDHEN, CDR2 SYDVKM. The CDR3 reads CSIGQTLGEQYF. The CDR3 DNA is TGTTCCATCGGGCAGACCTTAGGCGAGCAGTACTTC.

The genes are TRBV25-1 and TRBJ1-1; no clear D gene. The CDR3 has 11 residues. Germline loops: CDR1 MGHDK, CDR2 SYGVNS. Trimming stripped 9 bases from V and 11 bases from J, with 16 bases between. CDR3 loop: CASPTHPGAFF. The CDR3 DNA sequence: TGTGCCAGTCCGACACACCCGGGGGCTTTCTTT.

The rearrangement uses TRBV5-1 and TRBJ2-5, with 8 bases lining up with TRBD2. The V gene end was trimmed by 0 bases and the J gene end by 4 bases; junction bases not matched to a gene: 5. The germline gives CDR1 SGHRS, CDR2 YFSETQ. CDR3 length: 15 residues. CDR3 coding DNA: TGCGCCAGCAGCTTGGCCGGGACTAGGGGAGAGACCCAGTACTTC. Translating gives CASSLAGTRGETQYF.